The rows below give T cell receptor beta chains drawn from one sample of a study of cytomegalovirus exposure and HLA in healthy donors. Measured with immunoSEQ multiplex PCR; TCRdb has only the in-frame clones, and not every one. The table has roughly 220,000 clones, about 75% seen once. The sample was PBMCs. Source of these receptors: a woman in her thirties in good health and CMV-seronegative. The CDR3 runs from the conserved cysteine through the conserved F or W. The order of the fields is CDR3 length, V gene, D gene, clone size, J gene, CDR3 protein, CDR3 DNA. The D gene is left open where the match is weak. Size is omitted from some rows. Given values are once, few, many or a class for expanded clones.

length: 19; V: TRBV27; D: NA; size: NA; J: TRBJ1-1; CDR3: CASSLKGIPKGDMNTEAFF; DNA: TGTGCCAGCAGTTTAAAAGGGATCCCGAAGGGGGATATGAACACTGAAGCTTTCTTT
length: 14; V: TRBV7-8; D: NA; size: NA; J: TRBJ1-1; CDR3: CASSLRGMNTEAFF; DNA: TGTGCCAGCAGCTTAAGGGGAATGAACACTGAAGCTTTCTTT
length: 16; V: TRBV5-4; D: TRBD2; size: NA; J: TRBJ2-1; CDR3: CASSGSGGPTYNEQFF; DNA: TGTGCCAGCAGCGGAAGCGGGGGGCCCACCTACAATGAGCAGTTCTTC
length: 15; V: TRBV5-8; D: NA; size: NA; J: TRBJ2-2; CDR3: CASSLGQAVSGELFF; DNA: TGTGCCAGCAGCTTGGGACAGGCCGTATCCGGGGAGCTGTTTTTT
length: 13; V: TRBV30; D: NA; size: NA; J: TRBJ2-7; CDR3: CAWRERLAYEQYF; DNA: TGTGCCTGGAGGGAGCGGCTTGCCTACGAGCAGTACTTC
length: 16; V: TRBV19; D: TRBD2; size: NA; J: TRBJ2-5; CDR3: CASSMASGSSGETQYF; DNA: TGTGCCAGTAGTATGGCTAGCGGGTCTTCGGGAGAGACCCAGTACTTC
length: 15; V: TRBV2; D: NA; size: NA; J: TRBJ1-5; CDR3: CASSELGSYNQPQHF; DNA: TGTGCCAGCAGTGAACTGGGCAGCTACAATCAGCCCCAGCATTTT
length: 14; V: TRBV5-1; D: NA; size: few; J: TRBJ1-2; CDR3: CASSLAGVREGYTF; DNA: TGCGCCAGCAGCTTGGCCGGGGTGAGAGAAGGCTACACCTTC
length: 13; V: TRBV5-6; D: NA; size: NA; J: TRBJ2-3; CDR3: CASTQTRGDTQYF; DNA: TGTGCCAGCACCCAGACTCGAGGAGATACGCAGTATTTT
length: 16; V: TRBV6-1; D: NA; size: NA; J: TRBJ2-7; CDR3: CASSVRRGGGSYEQYF; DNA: TGTGCCAGCAGTGTCCGCAGGGGCGGGGGCTCCTACGAGCAGTACTTC
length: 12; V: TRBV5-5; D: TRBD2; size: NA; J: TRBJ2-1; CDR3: CASGTSGGQQFF; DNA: TGTGCCAGCGGAACTAGCGGGGGGCAGCAGTTCTTC
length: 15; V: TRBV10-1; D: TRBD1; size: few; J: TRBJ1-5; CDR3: CASSESRQGNQPQHF; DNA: TGCGCCAGCAGTGAGTCCCGACAGGGAAATCAGCCCCAGCATTTT
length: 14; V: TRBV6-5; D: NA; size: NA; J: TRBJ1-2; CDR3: CASSAQGTATGYTF; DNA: TGTGCCAGCAGTGCGCAGGGTACGGCGACGGGCTACACCTTC
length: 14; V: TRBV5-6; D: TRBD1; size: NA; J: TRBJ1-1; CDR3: CASSSGQGELEAFF; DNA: TGTGCCAGCAGCTCCGGACAGGGGGAGTTGGAAGCTTTCTTT
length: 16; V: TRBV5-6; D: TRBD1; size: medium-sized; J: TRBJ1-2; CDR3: CASSLRSTGGSFRYTF; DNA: TGTGCCAGCAGCTTGCGGAGCACAGGGGGCTCGTTTCGCTACACCTTC
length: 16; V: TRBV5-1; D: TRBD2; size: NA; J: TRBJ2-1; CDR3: CASSLAVLAGSNEQFF; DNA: TGCGCCAGCAGCTTGGCGGTTCTAGCGGGATCGAATGAGCAGTTCTTC
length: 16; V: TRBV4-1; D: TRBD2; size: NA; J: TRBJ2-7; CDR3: CASSQDTTSGSYEQYF; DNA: TGCGCCAGCAGCCAAGATACGACTAGCGGGTCCTACGAGCAGTACTTC
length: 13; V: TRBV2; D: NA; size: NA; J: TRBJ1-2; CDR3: CASSEALEGGYTF; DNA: TGTGCCAGCAGTGAAGCGCTTGAGGGTGGCTACACCTTC
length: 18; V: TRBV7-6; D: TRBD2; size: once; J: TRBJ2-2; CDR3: CASSPSTSGGPYTGELFF; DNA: TGTGCCAGCAGCCCTTCGACTAGCGGGGGGCCCTACACCGGGGAGCTGTTTTTT
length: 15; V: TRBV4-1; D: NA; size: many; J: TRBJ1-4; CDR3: CASRKKGATNEKLFF; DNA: TGCGCCAGCAGGAAAAAGGGGGCAACTAATGAAAAACTGTTTTTT
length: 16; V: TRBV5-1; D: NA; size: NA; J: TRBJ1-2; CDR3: CASSLAGGASDYGYTF; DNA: TGCGCCAGCAGCTTGGCCGGGGGGGCGAGCGACTATGGCTACACCTTC
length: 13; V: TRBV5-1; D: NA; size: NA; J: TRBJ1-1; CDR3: CASSLAGEGEAFF; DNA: TGCGCCAGCAGCTTGGCCGGGGAAGGTGAAGCTTTCTTT
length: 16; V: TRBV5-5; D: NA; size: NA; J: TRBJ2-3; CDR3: CASSLGRSDNTDTQYF; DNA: TGTGCCAGCAGCTTGGGGCGTAGCGACAACACAGATACGCAGTATTTT
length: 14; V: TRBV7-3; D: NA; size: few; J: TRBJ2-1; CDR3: CASSLGGTYNEQFF; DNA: TGTGCCAGCAGCTTGGGGGGTACCTACAATGAGCAGTTCTTC
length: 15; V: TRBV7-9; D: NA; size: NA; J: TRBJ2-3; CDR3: CSSSFLEGGGDTQYF; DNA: TGTTCCAGCAGCTTCCTTGAGGGAGGTGGAGATACGCAGTATTTT
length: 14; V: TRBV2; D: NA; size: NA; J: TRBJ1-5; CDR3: CASNPDGGNQPQHF; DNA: TGTGCCAGCAACCCCGACGGGGGCAATCAGCCCCAGCATTTT
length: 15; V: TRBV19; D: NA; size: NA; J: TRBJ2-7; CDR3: CASSREPGEEYEQYF; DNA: TGTGCCAGTAGTAGAGAACCGGGAGAAGAATACGAGCAGTACTTC
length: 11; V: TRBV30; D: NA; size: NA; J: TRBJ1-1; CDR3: CAGHTGTGAFF; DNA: TGTGCCGGACACACAGGGACCGGAGCTTTCTTT
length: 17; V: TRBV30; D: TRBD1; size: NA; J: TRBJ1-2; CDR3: CAWSVLDRGSLGYGYTF; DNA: TGTGCCTGGAGTGTTTTAGACAGGGGCTCCCTGGGCTATGGCTACACCTTC
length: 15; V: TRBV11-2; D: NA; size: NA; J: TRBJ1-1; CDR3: CASSFFQGINTEAFF; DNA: TGTGCCAGCAGCTTTTTCCAGGGGATAAACACTGAAGCTTTCTTT
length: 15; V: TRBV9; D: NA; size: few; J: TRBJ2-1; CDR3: CASSVNLAPLNEQFF; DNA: TGTGCCAGCAGCGTAAATCTAGCCCCATTGAATGAGCAGTTCTTC
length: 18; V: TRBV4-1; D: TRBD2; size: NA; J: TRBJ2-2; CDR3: CASSPRLAGGVNTGELFF; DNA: TGCGCCAGCAGCCCCAGACTAGCGGGGGGGGTGAACACCGGGGAGCTGTTTTTT
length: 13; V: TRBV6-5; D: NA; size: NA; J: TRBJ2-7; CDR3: CASRSTEAYEQYF; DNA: TGTGCCAGCAGGTCCACAGAAGCCTACGAGCAGTACTTC
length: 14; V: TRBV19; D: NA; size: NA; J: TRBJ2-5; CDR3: CASSIVGREETQYF; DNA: TGTGCCAGTAGTATAGTAGGCAGGGAAGAGACCCAGTACTTC
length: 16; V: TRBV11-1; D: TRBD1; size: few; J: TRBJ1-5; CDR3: CASSRSGQLPNQPQHF; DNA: TGTGCCAGCAGCCGTTCGGGACAGCTACCTAATCAGCCCCAGCATTTT
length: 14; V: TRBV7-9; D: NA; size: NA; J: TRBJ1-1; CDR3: CASSLGELNTEAFF; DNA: TGTGCCAGCAGCTTAGGCGAATTGAACACTGAAGCTTTCTTT
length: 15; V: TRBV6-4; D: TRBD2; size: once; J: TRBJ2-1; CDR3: CASSDSGGGYNEQFF; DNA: TGTGCCAGCAGTGACTCGGGCGGGGGGTACAATGAGCAGTTCTTC
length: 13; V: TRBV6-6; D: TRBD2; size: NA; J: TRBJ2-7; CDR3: CASMGGELYEQYF; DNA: TGTGCCAGCATGGGGGGGGAACTCTACGAGCAGTACTTC
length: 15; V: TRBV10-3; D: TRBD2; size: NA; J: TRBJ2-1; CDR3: CAIRSSGGGYNEQFF; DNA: TGTGCCATCAGATCTAGCGGGGGAGGATACAATGAGCAGTTCTTC
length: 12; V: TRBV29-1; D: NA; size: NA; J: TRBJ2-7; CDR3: CSFFGDSYEQYF; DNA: TGCAGCTTCTTCGGGGACTCCTACGAGCAGTACTTC
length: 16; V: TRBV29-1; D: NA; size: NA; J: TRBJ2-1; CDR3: CSVEAPLRSSYNEQFF; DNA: TGCAGCGTTGAGGCGCCGCTAAGGAGCTCCTACAATGAGCAGTTCTTC
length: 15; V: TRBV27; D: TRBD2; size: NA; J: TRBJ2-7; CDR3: CASSLAPGGSYEQYF; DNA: TGTGCCAGCAGTTTAGCCCCGGGGGGATCCTACGAGCAGTACTTC
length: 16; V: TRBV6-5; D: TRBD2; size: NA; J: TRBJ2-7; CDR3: CASSYRPGGGTYEQYF; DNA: TGTGCCAGCAGTTACCGTCCTGGCGGGGGTACCTACGAGCAGTACTTC
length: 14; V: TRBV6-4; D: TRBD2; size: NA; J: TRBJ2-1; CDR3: CASSEAGAYNEQFF; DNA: TGTGCCAGCAGTGAAGCGGGGGCTTACAATGAGCAGTTCTTC
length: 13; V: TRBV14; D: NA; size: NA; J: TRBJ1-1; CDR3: CASSPQGYTEAFF; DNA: TGTGCCAGCAGCCCCCAGGGTTACACTGAAGCTTTCTTT
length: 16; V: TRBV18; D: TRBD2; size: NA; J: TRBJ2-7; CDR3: CASSPRIPSGPYEQYF; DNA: TGTGCCAGCTCACCCCGTATTCCTAGCGGACCCTACGAGCAGTACTTC
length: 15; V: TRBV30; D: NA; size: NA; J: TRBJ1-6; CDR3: CAWVLKTGRNSPLHF; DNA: TGTGCCTGGGTCCTCAAAACAGGGCGAAATTCACCCCTCCACTTT
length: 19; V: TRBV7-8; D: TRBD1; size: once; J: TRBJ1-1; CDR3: CASSTNHLDREDRFTEAFF; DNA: TGTGCCAGCAGTACAAATCATTTGGACAGGGAGGATAGATTCACTGAAGCTTTCTTT
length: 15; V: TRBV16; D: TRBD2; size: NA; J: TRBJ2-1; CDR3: CASSPRGGPYNEQFF; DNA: TGTGCCAGCAGCCCCCGGGGGGGCCCCTACAATGAGCAGTTCTTC
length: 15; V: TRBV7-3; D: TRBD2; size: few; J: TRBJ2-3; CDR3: CASSPSGRGSDTQYF; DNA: TGTGCCAGCAGCCCTAGCGGGAGGGGCTCAGATACGCAGTATTTT
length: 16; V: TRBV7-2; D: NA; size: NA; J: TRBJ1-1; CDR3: CASSLVGSLMNTEAFF; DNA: TGTGCCAGCAGCTTAGTGGGCTCACTCATGAACACTGAAGCTTTCTTT
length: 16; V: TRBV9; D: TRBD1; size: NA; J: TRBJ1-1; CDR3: CASSVGRGRTNTEAFF; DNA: TGTGCCAGCAGCGTGGGCAGGGGGCGAACGAACACTGAAGCTTTCTTT
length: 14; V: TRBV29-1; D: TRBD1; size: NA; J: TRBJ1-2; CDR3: CSVAVRDSISGYTF; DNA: TGCAGCGTTGCCGTACGGGACAGTATCTCTGGCTACACCTTC